Below, 6 T cell receptor beta chains from the same sample are listed, as sequenced in a study of blood T cell repertoires in COVID-19 (dated by TCRdb to between 2020 and 2021). Library generation was performed with the immunoSEQ multiplex PCR assay. In TCRdb, the immuneACCESS table is reduced to in-frame sequences with V and J assigned. These tables do not hold every clone; where another copy was compared, an unresolved V gene accounts for under half, and the others remain unexplained. This sample comprises fewer than 400,000 clones, over 85% of them detected only once. Together, the top ten hold 1.5% to 2% of the sample. The sequenced sample was PBMCs or T cells enriched from blood (not recorded which). The source of these receptors is a woman aged 30 to 39 who had recovered from COVID-19.

The chain joins TRBV6-5 to TRBJ2-1, with 7 nucleotides matching TRBD1. Losses at the gene ends were 5 bases for V and 5 bases for J; bases not matched to a gene: 9. Germline V gene data show CDR1 as MNHEY and CDR2 as SVGAGI. This CDR3 contains 15 residues. Here the CDR3 reads CASSPHRTGDNEQFF. CDR3 nucleotide sequence: TGTGCCAGCAGTCCCCACCGGACAGGTGACAATGAGCAGTTCTTC.

The chain recombines TRBV7-2 with TRBJ1-3; unclear D gene. The CDR3 covers 13 residues. CDR1 and CDR2 from the germline V gene are SGHTA and FQGNSA. V was clipped by 5 bases and J by 1 base, with 6 bases between them. DNA of the CDR3: TGTGCCAGCAGCCCAGGATCTGGAAACACCATATATTTT. Translation gives CASSPGSGNTIYF.

This chain uses TRBV30 with TRBJ1-2; TRBD1 matches at 8 bases. The CDR3 extends over 12 amino acids. The germline gives CDR1 GTSNPN, CDR2 SVGIG (reference sequence). V gave up 2 bases and J gave up 6 bases; unmatched junction bases: 2. The CDR3 is CAWSQQGDGYTF. The CDR3 DNA is TGTGCCTGGAGTCAACAGGGGGATGGCTACACCTTC.

This clone has a single count. The chain has TRBV18 and TRBJ2-1; TRBD2 matches at 11 bases. Germline-derived CDR1 and CDR2 are KGHSH and LQKENI. Germline trimming cut 6 bases from V and 6 bases from J; bases unmatched to any gene: 7. The CDR3 is made up of 15 amino acids. CDR3 in DNA: TGTGCCAGCTCCCTCGGGCTAGCGGGGGGCAATGAGCAGTTCTTC. This codes for CASSLGLAGGNEQFF.

The V gene is TRBV24-1, the J gene TRBJ1-5; D is uncertain. Deletions cut 0 bases from V and 4 bases from J, with 6 bases between. The CDR3 is made up of 14 amino acids. Germline V CDR1 and CDR2: KGHDR, SFDVKD. The CDR3 DNA sequence: TGTGCCACCAGTGATTTGACGGGAAATCAGCCCCAGCATTTT. The encoded protein is CATSDLTGNQPQHF.

The chain links TRBV19 to TRBJ1-2; 10 bases are shared with TRBD1. The V gene end was trimmed by 5 bases and the J gene end by 6 bases; junction bases not matched to a gene: 12. The CDR3 has 16 residues. Germline loops: CDR1 LNHDA, CDR2 SQIVND (reference sequence). CDR3 DNA: TGTGCCAGTAGTTCCCCGGGACAGGGGATATCACATGGCTACACCTTC. Protein sequence: CASSSPGQGISHGYTF.